These T cell receptor beta chains were read from a single sample in a study of blood T cell repertoires in COVID-19. The protocol was immunoSEQ multiplex PCR, while the TCRdb copy is restricted to in-frame clones and leaves out a portion. The sample includes about 200,000 clones, 70% to 90% seen only once; the top ten take over 2.5%. Sequencing was performed on peripheral blood. The receptor source for this set is a man in his 60s with acute or convalescent COVID-19. Each CDR3 is given with its conserved first and last residue. The D gene is left open where the match is weak. A row's size may be missing; if present it is once, few, many or a size class.

CDR3nt: TGTGCCAGCAGCTGGACACCTGGAAACACCATATATTTT; CDR3aa: CASSWTPGNTIYF; d_gene: NA; j_gene: TRBJ1-3; abundance: NA; v_gene: TRBV2
CDR3nt: TGCGCCAGCAGCTTGGAGGGGGCGGCGGGTCAGCCCCAGCATTTT; CDR3aa: CASSLEGAAGQPQHF; d_gene: TRBD1; j_gene: TRBJ1-5; abundance: NA; v_gene: TRBV5-1
CDR3nt: TGCGCCAGCAGCGTTGGACTAGCGGGACTAGATACGCAGTATTTT; CDR3aa: CASSVGLAGLDTQYF; d_gene: TRBD2; j_gene: TRBJ2-3; abundance: NA; v_gene: TRBV4-3
CDR3nt: TGTGCCAGCAGCTTGGTACTAGCGGAGCAGTACTTC; CDR3aa: CASSLVLAEQYF; d_gene: TRBD2; j_gene: TRBJ2-7; abundance: NA; v_gene: TRBV5-5
CDR3nt: TGTGCCAGCAGTCGAAGCGGATACGGGGAGCTGTTTTTT; CDR3aa: CASSRSGYGELFF; d_gene: NA; j_gene: TRBJ2-2; abundance: NA; v_gene: TRBV27
CDR3nt: TGTGCCAGCTCACCAAACAGCGGAAGCTCCTACAATGAGCAGTTCTTC; CDR3aa: CASSPNSGSSYNEQFF; d_gene: NA; j_gene: TRBJ2-1; abundance: NA; v_gene: TRBV18
CDR3nt: TGTGCCAGCAGTTTGGTTCCGGGAGTCGAGGAGCAGTACTTC; CDR3aa: CASSLVPGVEEQYF; d_gene: NA; j_gene: TRBJ2-7; abundance: NA; v_gene: TRBV28
CDR3nt: TGTGCCAGCAGCCCGCCCGGACAGGGTCTAGAGACCCAGTACTTC; CDR3aa: CASSPPGQGLETQYF; d_gene: TRBD1; j_gene: TRBJ2-5; abundance: NA; v_gene: TRBV5-5
CDR3nt: TGTGCCAGCAGTCCCGACAGGGGGGCGTACAATGAGCAGTTCTTC; CDR3aa: CASSPDRGAYNEQFF; d_gene: TRBD1; j_gene: TRBJ2-1; abundance: NA; v_gene: TRBV2
CDR3nt: TGCGCCAGCAGCCCGTTCACGGCCCCGGGGACCGGGGAGCTGTTTTTT; CDR3aa: CASSPFTAPGTGELFF; d_gene: NA; j_gene: TRBJ2-2; abundance: NA; v_gene: TRBV4-1
CDR3nt: TGCGCCAGCAGCTCCGGGACAGGGGGGTACAATGAGCAGTTCTTC; CDR3aa: CASSSGTGGYNEQFF; d_gene: TRBD1; j_gene: TRBJ2-1; abundance: few; v_gene: TRBV5-1
CDR3nt: TGTGCCAGTAGTATAAGGAGGGACGTATCAGGGGAGCAGTACTTC; CDR3aa: CASSIRRDVSGEQYF; d_gene: NA; j_gene: TRBJ2-7; abundance: NA; v_gene: TRBV19
CDR3nt: TGTGCCAGCAGTTTATACCCCTTTGATAGCGGGGGAAACAATGAGCAGTTCTTC; CDR3aa: CASSLYPFDSGGNNEQFF; d_gene: TRBD2; j_gene: TRBJ2-1; abundance: NA; v_gene: TRBV27
CDR3nt: TGTGCCAGTGTTGGACGGCCGGGGACTGAAGCTTTCTTT; CDR3aa: CASVGRPGTEAFF; d_gene: NA; j_gene: TRBJ1-1; abundance: once; v_gene: TRBV19
CDR3nt: TGTGCCAGCAGCCAAGGACAGGGGGCTAAATCACCCCTCCACTTT; CDR3aa: CASSQGQGAKSPLHF; d_gene: TRBD1; j_gene: TRBJ1-6; abundance: NA; v_gene: TRBV3-1/TRBV3-2
CDR3nt: TGTGCCAGCAGTTGGTCGGGAGAGCTGGAGACCCAGTACTTC; CDR3aa: CASSWSGELETQYF; d_gene: NA; j_gene: TRBJ2-5; abundance: NA; v_gene: TRBV27
CDR3nt: TGTGCCAGTAGTATAGTCCGGACAGGGGGCGTAAACATTCAGTACTTC; CDR3aa: CASSIVRTGGVNIQYF; d_gene: TRBD1; j_gene: TRBJ2-4; abundance: NA; v_gene: TRBV19
CDR3nt: TGTGCCAGCAGCTTCCACACCGGAGGCACAGATACGCAGTATTTT; CDR3aa: CASSFHTGGTDTQYF; d_gene: NA; j_gene: TRBJ2-3; abundance: NA; v_gene: TRBV11-1
CDR3nt: TGTGCCAGCAGTAAGGGGACCGGGGAGCTGTTTTTT; CDR3aa: CASSKGTGELFF; d_gene: NA; j_gene: TRBJ2-2; abundance: NA; v_gene: TRBV12-3/TRBV12-4